This is a list of T cell receptor beta chains from one sample in a study of T cells in Graves' hyperthyroidism and ophthalmopathy. In TCRdb, the multiplex PCR reads were re-called with MiXCR into one record per CDR3 protein. The sample has 600,000 or so distinct CDR3 sequences, 13% to 15% seen once. The specimen sequenced was blood. These receptors came from a woman in her late teens or twenties with Graves' ophthalmopathy. The CDR3 runs from the conserved cysteine through the conserved F or W. D genes are given only for firm matches. The size field is filled for only some rows; it gives once, few, many or a size class.

V gene	clone size	D gene	J gene	CDR3 protein	CDR3 DNA
TRBV25-1	-	-	TRBJ1-1	CASNREENTEAFF	TGTGCCAGCAACAGGGAGGAGAACACTGAAGCTTTCTTT
TRBV2	many	-	TRBJ1-5	CASSRRAKGQPQHF	TGTGCCAGCAGTCGCCGGGCGAAAGGGCAGCCCCAGCATTTT
TRBV10-3	-	TRBD2	TRBJ2-1	CAIRAGLAGEGQFF	TGTGCCATCAGGGCGGGACTAGCGGGAGAAGGTCAGTTCTTC
TRBV9	-	-	TRBJ2-3	CASSVLSNVVTDTQYF	TGTGCCAGCAGCGTCCTCTCCAACGTCGTCACAGATACGCAGTATTTT
TRBV2	many	-	TRBJ2-2	CASSDKRAGELFF	TGTGCCAGCAGTGATAAGAGGGCCGGGGAGCTGTTTTTT
TRBV2	many	-	TRBJ1-1	CASSKSGTGSKQAFF	TGTGCCAGCAGCAAGTCCGGGACCGGTTCAAAACAGGCTTTCTTT
TRBV29-1	-	-	TRBJ2-3	CSVDGGAGAADTQYF	TGCAGCGTTGACGGGGGCGCCGGGGCGGCAGATACGCAGTATTTT
TRBV30	many	TRBD2	TRBJ2-7	CAWRRTTSGSTYEQYF	TGTGCCTGGAGAAGGACGACTAGCGGGAGTACCTACGAGCAGTACTTC
TRBV10-3	few	TRBD2	TRBJ2-1	CAISPSGSNNEQFF	TGTGCCATCAGCCCCAGCGGGAGCAACAATGAGCAGTTCTTC
TRBV7-8	many	-	TRBJ1-1	CASSSVGGVVTEAFF	TGTGCCAGCAGCTCTGTGGGGGGGGTAGTCACTGAAGCTTTCTTT
TRBV11-2	many	-	TRBJ2-2	CASSLDSFRQQLNTGELFF	TGTGCCAGCAGCTTAGATAGTTTTCGGCAGCAATTAAACACCGGGGAGCTGTTTTTT
TRBV19	-	-	TRBJ1-6	CASSFGAINSPLHF	TGTGCCAGTAGTTTCGGGGCAATTAATTCACCCCTCCACTTT
TRBV7-6	-	-	TRBJ2-3	CASSPHGGYGHREYF	TGTGCCAGCAGCCCCCACGGGGGTTATGGGCACCGTGAGTATTTT
TRBV11-3	many	TRBD2	TRBJ2-1	CASSSSSGSHNEQFF	TGTGCCAGCAGCTCCTCTAGCGGGAGTCACAATGAGCAGTTCTTC